This T cell receptor beta chain was documented in a study of blood T cell repertoires in COVID-19 (dated by TCRdb to the early 2020s). About the investigation overall: Samples from collaborators originated in the United States, Italy and Spain and spanned both the acute and convalescent phases of COVID-19. The material from the prospective study consisted of cDNA or gDNA derived from T cells, B-cell-depleted T cells, or PBMCs. Deeply sampled blood TCRbeta repertoires from subjects exposed to, actively infected with, or recovered from COVID-19 were included in the dataset. The repertoires were released in a freely available public database meant as a resource for research on the immune response to SARS-CoV-2. The samples were drawn from the first 160 participants of the ongoing ImmuneRACE study and from 1,254 subjects provided by 6 global collaborators. The sample metadata nearly always contained a de-identified subject ID, COVID-19 status, age in years and sex. Where available, HLA class I and class II types were obtained from metadata supplied by the sample provider rather than from assay-based typing. Results and caveats for the whole study, not just this receptor: The quantity of clinical and demographic metadata differed by source and by participant and was supplied without curation.

One collaborating source in Seattle enrolled patients during active infection and followed them longitudinally through the course of disease. Collaborating institutions collected whole blood in K2EDTA tubes following their own protocols. Collaborator samples were shipped for TCRbeta analysis as frozen whole blood, isolated PBMCs, or DNA extracted from either sample type. Regarding this clone: Its binding antigen is unknown. No much larger clone exists at a distance of one base, and base qualities are not known.

The immunoSEQ Assay, a bias-controlled multiplex PCR, was used to amplify TCRbeta CDR3 regions from genomic DNA. In the paper's pipeline: The number of nucleated cells in each sample was estimated from the amplification of reference gene primers within the assay. To quantify the absolute abundance of each unique TCRbeta CDR3 rearrangement, sequence reads were collapsed and filtered. For each sample, productive Simpson clonality was calculated as the square root of Simpson's diversity index over productive rearrangements. TCRdb retrieved this table from immuneACCESS and kept in-frame rearrangements only. Not all clones are present; in checked studies, unresolved V genes account for under half, and no reason is known for the remainder. The D gene and trimming were derived from the DNA, and the V and J assignments and clone size from that table. This sample lists 150,000 to 180,000 clones; around 82% were detected once. The ten most abundant clones make up about 0.63% of the sample.

Via the germline V gene, CDR1 is ENHRY and CDR2 SYGVKD. At the junction V is shortened by 6 bases and J by 4 bases; bases outside the gene matches: 6. Including the terminal cysteine and phenylalanine, the CDR3 comprises 16 residues. CDR3 DNA only is kept here, 48 bases in frame from base 1. Input material: peripheral blood. The V and J genes are TRBV10-3 and TRBJ2-1, with 13 bases matching TRBD2. The receptor was isolated from a man between 60 and 75 years old with COVID-19, enrolled during active disease. DNA sequence: TGTGCCATCAGCCACGTACTAGCGGGGGGGTACAATGAGCAGTTCTTC. The translation is CAISHVLAGGYNEQFF.